The clone carrying this TCR beta chain has a single count. The antigen remains unidentified. One base away lies a much larger clone, so this may be a sequencing read error. This record belongs to a study of molecular identifiers for immune sequencing clone quantification. Study-wide points: Clones above 20 RNA copies held over 98% of effector molecules, under 1% in naive cells.

Sorting was used to obtain naive CD8 T cells (CD8+CD4-CCR7+CD45RA+). Listed TCR primers and previously described methods were used for bulk TCR libraries. TCRdb fed the PCR reads into MiXCR, producing one record per CDR3 protein. The table shows about 640,000 distinct CDR3 sequences, with 20% occurring only once. Sequenced: naive CD8+ T cells from blood, with Jurkat cell RNA spiked in. The subset was: FACS-sorted CD8+CD4-CCR7+CD45RA+ naive T cells. This receptor was taken from a human donor in good health. Some libraries in this study had Jurkat cell RNA spiked in.

CDR3 sequence reads: CATEGGLGNSGANVLTF. DNA of the CDR3: TGTGCCACCGAGGGAGGGCTGGGGAACTCTGGGGCCAACGTCCTGACTTTC. The chain uses TRBV28 and TRBJ2-6; 7 bases are shared with TRBD2. Germline CDR1 MDHEN, CDR2 SYDVKM. Unmatched junction bases numbered 12, after V lost 10 bases and J lost 0 bases. This CDR3 is 17 amino acids long.